This T cell receptor beta chain was sequenced for a study of cytomegalovirus exposure and HLA in healthy donors. Study-wide results and limits: Later analysis associated a missense DCLRE1C variant with TCR beta V- and J-gene trimming.

Comments on this clone: The antigen remains undetermined.

This CDR3 is 15 amino acids long. J was trimmed by 8 bases and V by 0 bases; bases with no gene match: 1. CDR1 and CDR2 (germline): SGDLS, YYNGEE. Use of 60 Vbeta and 13 Jbeta primers characterized the PCR. The repertoire was sequenced with immunoSEQ multiplex PCR; TCRdb's copy has only in-frame clones and lacks some. The table includes roughly 130,000 clones, approximately 72% detected once. The sequencing sample was made of PBMCs. V is TRBV9 and J is TRBJ2-1; 14 nucleotides align to TRBD2. The receptor comes from a young man in good health and CMV-seronegative. The CDR3 region has the DNA TGTGCCAGCAGCGTAGCGGGACTAGCGGGAGATGAGCAGTTCTTC. It codes for CASSVAGLAGDEQFF.